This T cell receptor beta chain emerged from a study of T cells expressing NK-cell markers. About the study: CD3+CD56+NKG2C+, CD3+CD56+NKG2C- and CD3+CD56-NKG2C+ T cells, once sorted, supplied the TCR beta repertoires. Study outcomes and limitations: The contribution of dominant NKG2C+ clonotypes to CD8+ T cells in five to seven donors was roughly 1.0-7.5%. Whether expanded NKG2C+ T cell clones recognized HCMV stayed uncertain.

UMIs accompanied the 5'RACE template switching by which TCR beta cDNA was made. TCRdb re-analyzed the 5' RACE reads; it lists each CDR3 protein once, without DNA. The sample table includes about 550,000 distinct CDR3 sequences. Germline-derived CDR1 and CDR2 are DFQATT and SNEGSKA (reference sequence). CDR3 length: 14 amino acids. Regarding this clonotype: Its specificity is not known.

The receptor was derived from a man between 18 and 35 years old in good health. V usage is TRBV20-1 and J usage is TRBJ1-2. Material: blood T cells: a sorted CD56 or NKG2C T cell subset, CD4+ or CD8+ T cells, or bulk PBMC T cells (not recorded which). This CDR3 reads CSARPKASNYGYTF.